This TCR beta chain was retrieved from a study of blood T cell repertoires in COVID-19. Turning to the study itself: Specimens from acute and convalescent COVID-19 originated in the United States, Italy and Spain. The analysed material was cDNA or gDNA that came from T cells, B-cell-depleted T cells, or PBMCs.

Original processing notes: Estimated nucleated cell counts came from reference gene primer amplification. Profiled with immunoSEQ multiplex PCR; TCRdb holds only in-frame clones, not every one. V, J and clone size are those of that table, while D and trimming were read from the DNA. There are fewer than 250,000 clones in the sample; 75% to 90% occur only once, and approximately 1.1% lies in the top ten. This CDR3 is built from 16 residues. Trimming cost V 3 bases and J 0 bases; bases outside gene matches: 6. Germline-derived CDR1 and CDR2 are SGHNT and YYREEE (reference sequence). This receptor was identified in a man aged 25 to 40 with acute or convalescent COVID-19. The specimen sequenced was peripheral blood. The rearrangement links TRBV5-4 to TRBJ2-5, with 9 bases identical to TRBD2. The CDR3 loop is CASSSKSSGDQETQYF. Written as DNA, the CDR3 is TGTGCCAGCAGCTCCAAATCTAGCGGGGACCAAGAGACCCAGTACTTC.